These 27 T cell receptor beta chains share one sample of origin, sequenced in a study of human CD8 memory T cell subsets. UMI-labeled 5' RACE was the method by which TCR beta libraries were made. TCRdb re-called the 5' RACE reads; every CDR3 protein appears as one record, without DNA. This repertoire includes 7,000 to 9,500 distinct CDR3 sequences. Input material: CD8+ T cells from PBMCs. These receptors originate from a human donor in good health.

The chain joins TRBV9 to TRBJ1-2. The CDR3 spans 12 residues. In germline, CDR1 is SGDLS, CDR2 YYNGEE. CDR3 amino acids: CASSVQPYGYTF.

J is TRBJ2-3 and V is TRBV6-1; the TCRdb D gene call, TRBD2, has no DNA to confirm it. From germline, CDR1 is MNHNS and CDR2 SASEGT. This CDR3 region has 16 residues. The CDR3: CASNDGLAGSTDTQYF.

V is TRBV7-3 and J is TRBJ2-7; TCRdb's assignment of TRBD1 cannot be checked, as there is no DNA. The CDR3 spans 14 residues. From germline, CDR1 is SGHTA and CDR2 FQGTGA. The CDR3 loop is CASSQDREGAEQYF.

V is TRBV5-1 and J is TRBJ2-1; the TRBD2 assignment by TCRdb is unverifiable without DNA. The CDR3 sequence is 14 residues long. Germline lookup yields CDR1 SGHRS and CDR2 YFSETQ. The CDR3 loop is CASSFTSGENEQFF.

The CDR3 sequence is CASSLAAGYEQYF. V is TRBV5-1 and J is TRBJ2-7; TCRdb's D call of TRBD2 is untestable without DNA. This CDR3 has 13 residues. Per the germline V gene, CDR1 is SGHRS and CDR2 is YFSETQ.

The chain couples TRBV11-2 to TRBJ2-1; with no DNA, the TCRdb D assignment of TRBD2 cannot be verified. The CDR3 has 14 residues. Germline V gene data show CDR1 as SGHAT and CDR2 as FQNNGV. CDR3 amino acids: CASSSVVIADEQFF.

The chain has TRBV21-1 and TRBJ1-5; TCRdb calls TRBD1, which cannot be checked without DNA. TRBV21-1 is deemed a pseudogene. The CDR3 is 15 amino acids. CDR3 loop: CASSKGNRENQPQHF.

The chain combines TRBV12-3 or TRBV12-4 with TRBJ2-1; TCRdb's assignment of TRBD2 cannot be checked, as there is no DNA. This CDR3 region has 14 residues. The CDR3 loop is CASRKLAGGFEQFF.

This clonotype shows up as medium-sized by frequency. The chain recombines TRBV29-1 with TRBJ2-2. The CDR3 runs 14 residues. Germline V gene lookup returns CDR1 SQVTM and CDR2 ANQGSEA. This CDR3 reads CSVNLGLSTGELFF.

This chain uses TRBV12-3 or TRBV12-4 with TRBJ2-3. The CDR3 covers 15 residues. Here the CDR3 reads CASSLVSLAADTQYF.

The V and J genes are TRBV5-1 and TRBJ2-1. The CDR3 has 11 residues. CDR1 SGHRS and CDR2 YFSETQ come from the germline V gene. This CDR3 is CASSLGIEWFF.

The chain uses TRBV7-3 and TRBJ2-1; TCRdb reports TRBD1, a call that lacks DNA to check it against. Per the germline V gene, CDR1 is SGHTA and CDR2 is FQGTGA. The CDR3 runs to 14 residues. The CDR3 spells CASSEGGTANEQFF. Together with reference TRBV7-3 and TRBJ2-1, the CDR3 gives the full variable domain: GAGVSQTPSNKVTEKGKYVELRCDPISGHTALYWYRQSLGQGPEFLIYFQGTGAADDSGLPNDRFFAVRPEGSVSTLKIQRTERGDSAVYLCASSEGGTANEQFFGPGTRLTVL.

Judged by frequency, this clonotype is medium-sized. The chain is built from TRBV27 and TRBJ2-1; the TCRdb D gene call, TRBD2, has no DNA to confirm it. The CDR3 length is 15 residues. The germline V gene encodes CDR1 MNHEY and CDR2 SMNVEV (reference sequence). The CDR3 is CASSRRPSGNNEQFF.

The gene calls are TRBV2 and TRBJ2-7; TCRdb lists TRBD2, though no DNA is available to test this call. In germline, CDR1 is SNHLY, CDR2 FYNNEI. This CDR3 comprises 14 residues. CDR3 amino acids: CASLSPVLATEQYF.

This clonotype counts as large by frequency. The V and J genes are TRBV4-1 and TRBJ2-7; TCRdb selects TRBD2, and the lack of DNA leaves this call unchecked. The CDR3 runs to 15 residues. Germline-derived CDR1 and CDR2 are MGHRA and YSYEKL. CDR3 loop: CASSQEGLAGDEQYF.

The rearrangement uses TRBV7-9 and TRBJ2-1; as DNA is missing, the TRBD2 call by TCRdb cannot be tested. There are 14 residues in the CDR3. CDR1 SEHNR and CDR2 FQNEAQ come from the germline V gene (reference sequence). CDR3 amino acids: CASSLAGLAHEQFF.

This rearrangement joins TRBV21-1 to TRBJ1-6. TRBV21-1 is noted as a pseudogene. The CDR3 length is 13 residues. The CDR3 loop is CASSNRAALALHF.

This chain connects TRBV27 to TRBJ2-3; TCRdb lists TRBD1, though no DNA is available to test this call. This CDR3 comprises 17 residues. CDR1 is MNHEY, CDR2 SMNVEV, per germline (reference sequence). The chain's CDR3 is CASSLWARTGGLDTQYF.

The V gene is TRBV7-6, the J gene TRBJ2-1; TCRdb names TRBD2, which stays unverified in the absence of DNA. The CDR3 is 15 amino acids. Germline V gene sequence: CDR1 SGHVS, CDR2 FNYEAQ. CDR3 loop: CASSLGLAALNEQFF.

The chain links TRBV30 to TRBJ2-7; the TRBD2 assignment by TCRdb is unverifiable without DNA. This CDR3 spans 13 amino acids. CDR1 is GTSNPN and CDR2 is SVGIG in the germline V gene (reference sequence). CDR3 region: CAWSVGTSDEQYF.

This chain links TRBV28 with TRBJ2-1; TCRdb outputs TRBD2, but without DNA this stays unchecked. Germline values: CDR1 MDHEN, CDR2 SYDVKM. The CDR3 covers 14 residues. The CDR3 region is CASRTRGSYNEQFF.

The gene calls are TRBV3-1 and TRBJ2-7; the TRBD1 assignment by TCRdb is unverifiable without DNA. The germline V gene encodes CDR1 LGHDT and CDR2 YNNKEL (reference sequence). The CDR3 sequence is 15 residues long. CDR3 loop: CASSQDLGQGYEQYF.

This chain links TRBV3-1 with TRBJ2-7; TCRdb returns TRBD2, unconfirmable since there is no DNA. CDR1 is LGHDT and CDR2 is YNNKEL in the germline V gene (reference sequence). This CDR3 region has 12 residues. CDR3 sequence: CASSGLADEQYF.

The chain has TRBV29-1 and TRBJ2-7; with no DNA, the TCRdb D assignment of TRBD1 cannot be verified. Germline V lookup: CDR1 SQVTM, CDR2 ANQGSEA. This CDR3 has 14 residues. The CDR3 sequence is CSVAGGSSSYEQYF.

The rearrangement joins TRBV24-1 to TRBJ1-1. In germline, CDR1 is KGHDR, CDR2 SFDVKD. This CDR3 comprises 14 residues. CDR3 region: CATFGLAMNTEAFF.

By frequency, this clonotype registers medium-sized. V usage is TRBV7-8 and J usage is TRBJ2-2; TCRdb lists TRBD2, though no DNA is available to test this call. The germline V gene encodes CDR1 SGHVS and CDR2 FQNEAQ. The CDR3 consists of 15 residues. The CDR3 reads CASSSGLGPSGELFF.

This rearrangement joins TRBV5-6 to TRBJ2-7; TCRdb reports TRBD1, a call that lacks DNA to check it against. This CDR3 is built from 16 residues. The germline V gene has CDR1 SGHDT and CDR2 YYEEEE. The CDR3 spells CASSLMTVYATYEQYF.